This T cell receptor (beta chain) appears in the sequencing data of a study of CD8+CD57+ T cells in acquired aplastic anemia (dated by TCRdb to about 2018). Concerning the study at large: A mean of roughly 2.9 ug of DNA, ranging from 0.2 to 27.4 ug, was extracted from sorted CD4+ and CD8+ cells. Healthy donor samples averaged approximately 10 million reads for CD4+ and under 14 million for CD8+ cells.

Broad study findings and their caveats: Although under 35 CD8+ CDR3 sequences were shared by patients and controls, these sequences appeared highly expressed in patients and within the immunodominant clones of patients. CD8+ Simpson's diversity did not differ significantly between patients and healthy controls (P=0.060).

Genomic DNA was used as template for profiling of TCR beta VDJ combinations and CDR3 sequences. An Illumina HiSeq 2000 was used for TCR repertoire sequencing. On the study's bioinformatics: TRBV/TRBJ rearrangement plots, CDR3 size and DJ length profiles, and Simpson's diversity index were used to assess repertoires. The most abundant DNA sequence in the deep sequencing data was defined as the immunodominant clone. CDR3 amino acid sequences were screened for sharing across subjects and were compared with published repertoires and the VDJdb database. TCRdb ran its own pipeline on the public reads, namely fastp trimming at Q25 and MiXCR clone calling, and kept in-frame beta chains. Entries that share a CDR3 protein sequence are merged under the most common genes and DNA. The V and J calls come from TCRdb's annotation, not from the publication. Recorded for this sample are some 200,000 distinct CDR3 sequences; approximately 57% of them occurred a single time. The ten most abundant clones make up about 31% of the sample.

In this study, sorted CD4+ and CD8+ T cells from the blood of healthy subjects and of severe aplastic anemia patients had their TCR repertoires deep-sequenced. Ficoll-Paque density gradient centrifugation was used to isolate peripheral blood mononuclear cells. Before DNA extraction, CD4+ and CD8+ T cells were sorted with FACS or magnetic beads. The CDR3 starts with the cysteine, ends with the phenylalanine, and has 13 residues. This entry keeps only the CDR3 DNA: 39 bases, framed from base 1. V and J lose 1 base and 6 bases, and a span of 6 bases separates them. From a lookup of the germline V gene, CDR1 and CDR2 are MGHRA and YSYEKL. This clonotype was observed at least ten times. Its antigen remains unidentified. No much larger clone exists at a distance of one base, and base qualities are not known.

This TCR was sampled from a human donor in good health. The receptor chain draws on TRBV4-1 and TRBJ2-2, with no confident D gene call. Sequenced sample: sorted CD4+, CD8+, or CD8+CD57+ T cells (not recorded which) from PBMCs. The CDR3 reads as follows: CASSQVFSGELFF. The base sequence is TGCGCCAGCAGCCAAGTCTTTTCCGGGGAGCTGTTTTTT.